This T cell receptor beta chain is drawn from a study of T cells expressing NK-cell markers. General study points: The same clonotypes also predominated in the CD3+CD56-NKG2C+ fraction of a handful of donors.

About this clonotype: As yet, its antigen is unknown.

Germline CDR1 is MNHNS and CDR2 is SASEGT. The CDR3 runs 16 residues. Using the 5' RACE reads, TCRdb records one entry per CDR3 protein without DNA. In all, the sample yields about half a million distinct CDR3 sequences. J is TRBJ1-2 and V is TRBV6-1; TCRdb names TRBD1, which stays unverified in the absence of DNA. Sequencing input: blood T cells: a sorted CD56 or NKG2C T cell subset, CD4+ or CD8+ T cells, or bulk PBMC T cells (not recorded which). The sequence was obtained from a woman between 50 and 59 years old in good health. The CDR3 here is CASSAGQGFANYGYTF.